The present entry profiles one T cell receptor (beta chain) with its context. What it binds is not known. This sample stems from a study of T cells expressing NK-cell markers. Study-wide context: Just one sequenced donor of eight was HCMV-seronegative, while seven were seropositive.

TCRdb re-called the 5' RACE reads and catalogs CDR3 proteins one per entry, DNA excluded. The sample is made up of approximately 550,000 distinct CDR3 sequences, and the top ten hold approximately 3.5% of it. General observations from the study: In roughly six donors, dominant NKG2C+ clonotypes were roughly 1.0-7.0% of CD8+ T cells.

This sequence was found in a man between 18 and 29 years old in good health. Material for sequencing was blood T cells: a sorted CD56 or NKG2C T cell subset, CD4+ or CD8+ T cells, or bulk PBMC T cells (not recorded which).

CDR3 in amino acids: CASSPTNYGYTF. The chain combines TRBV6-2 or TRBV6-3 with TRBJ1-2. In germline, CDR1 is MNHEY, CDR2 SVGEGT. This CDR3 comprises 12 residues.